This section outlines one TCR beta chain sequence together with its context. Its specificity is unknown. This sample stems from a study of shared clonotypes between healthy human individuals. V trimming: 5 bases; J trimming: 7 bases; junction bases outside the gene matches: 7. The CDR3 contains 13 residues. Germline lookup yields CDR1 SGHAT and CDR2 FQNNGV. All donors were healthy HIV-negative adults lacking recent acute infections or vaccinations. Only in-frame clones appear in the TCRdb table, and some are missing; sequencing was by immunoSEQ multiplex PCR. In the table there are over a million clones, roughly 96% of which are singletons. Study results and limitations: In a few donors, around 5% of naive CD4 clonotypes appeared in common. Sequencing depth was expected to affect clonotype sharing among donors. Clonotypes which were not shared had lower generation probabilities than clonotypes that all four donors shared.

This TCR was recovered from a man aged 30 to 39 in good health. Sequencing was done on a sample of naive CD4+ T cells sorted from blood. The subset was: CD45RA+ positively selected. This chain connects TRBV11-2 to TRBJ1-2, with 7 positions matching TRBD1. The CDR3 sequence is CASSRQGSGGYTF. The CDR3 coding sequence is TGTGCCAGCAGCCGACAGGGTTCTGGTGGCTACACCTTC.